Described below is a single T cell receptor (beta chain) sequence and its context. Some clones are missing from TCRdb's copy, which holds only in-frame ones; the method was immunoSEQ multiplex PCR. The sample contains more than 1.2 million clones, approximately 98.5% of which appear only once. This record belongs to a study of shared clonotypes between healthy human individuals. Across the whole study: Plates per donor: three CD4 naive, three CD4 memory, two CD8 naive, one CD8 memory.

The CDR3 totals 16 residues. CDR1 is SNHLY, CDR2 FYNNEI, per germline. The J segment lost 10 bases and the V segment lost 6 bases, leaving 15 bases of the junction unmatched. Source material: naive CD4+ T cells sorted from blood. Subset given: CD45RA+ positively selected. The V gene is TRBV2, the J gene TRBJ2-1; 10 nucleotides line up with TRBD2. The source is a young man in good health. The CDR3 is CASRPFPGLASDEQFF. The CDR3 DNA reads TGTGCCAGCAGGCCATTCCCGGGACTAGCGAGTGACGAGCAGTTCTTC.